This TCR beta chain stems from a study of blood T cell repertoires in COVID-19. The CDR3 loop spans 16 amino acids. CDR1 and CDR2 from the germline V gene are MDHEN and SYDVKM. After removal of 3 bases from V and 5 bases from J, the junction contained 10 bases not matched to a gene. Repertoires were generated with immunoSEQ multiplex PCR, while TCRdb's copy carries only in-frame clones and drops some. Of some 41,000 clones in the sample, 82% were seen once. The chain couples TRBV28 to TRBJ1-5; 7 nucleotides align to TRBD1. The receptor comes from a woman in her 70s with acute or convalescent COVID-19. The sequenced sample consisted of peripheral blood. The CDR3 DNA sequence: TGTGCCAGCAGTTTGGCGGCAGGGGGGAGGTATCAGCCCCAGCATTTT. It specifies CASSLAAGGRYQPQHF.